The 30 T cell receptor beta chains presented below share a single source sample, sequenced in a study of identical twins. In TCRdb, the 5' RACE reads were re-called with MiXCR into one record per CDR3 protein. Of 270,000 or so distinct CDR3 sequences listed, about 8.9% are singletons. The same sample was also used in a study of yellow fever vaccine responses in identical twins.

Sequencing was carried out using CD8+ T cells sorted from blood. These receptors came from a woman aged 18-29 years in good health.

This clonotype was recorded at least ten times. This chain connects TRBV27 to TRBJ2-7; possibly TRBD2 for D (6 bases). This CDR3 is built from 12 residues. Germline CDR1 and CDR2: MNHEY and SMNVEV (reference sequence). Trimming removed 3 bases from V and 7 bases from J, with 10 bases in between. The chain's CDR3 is CASSFMSGEQYF. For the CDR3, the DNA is TGTGCCAGCAGTTTCATGAGCGGGGAGCAGTACTTC.

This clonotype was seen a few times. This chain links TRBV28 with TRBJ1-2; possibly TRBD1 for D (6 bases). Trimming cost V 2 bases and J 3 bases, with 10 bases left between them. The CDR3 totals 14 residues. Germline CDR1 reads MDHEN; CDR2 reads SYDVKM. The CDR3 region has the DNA TGTGCCAGCAGTTTAACAGGGACTTACTATGGCTACACCTTC. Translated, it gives CASSLTGTYYGYTF.

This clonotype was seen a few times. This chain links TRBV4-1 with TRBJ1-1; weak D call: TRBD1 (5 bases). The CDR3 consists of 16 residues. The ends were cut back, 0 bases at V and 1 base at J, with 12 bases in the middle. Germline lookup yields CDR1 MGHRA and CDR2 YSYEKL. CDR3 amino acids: CASSQEPLTGNTEAFF. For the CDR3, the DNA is TGCGCCAGCAGCCAAGAACCCCTTACAGGGAACACTGAAGCTTTCTTT.

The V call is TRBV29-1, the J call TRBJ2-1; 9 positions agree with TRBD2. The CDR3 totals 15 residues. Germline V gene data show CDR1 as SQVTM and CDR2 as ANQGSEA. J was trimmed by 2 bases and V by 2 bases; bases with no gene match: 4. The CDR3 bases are TGCAGCGTTGAACGATCTAGCGGGGCCTACAATGAGCAGTTCTTC. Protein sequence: CSVERSSGAYNEQFF.

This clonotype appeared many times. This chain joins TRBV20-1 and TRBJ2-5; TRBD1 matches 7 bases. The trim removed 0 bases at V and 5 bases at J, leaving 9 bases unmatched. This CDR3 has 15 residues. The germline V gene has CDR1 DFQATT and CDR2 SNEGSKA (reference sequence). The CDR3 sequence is CSARDVDRAGETQYF. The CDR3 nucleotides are TGCAGTGCTAGAGATGTTGACAGGGCAGGGGAGACCCAGTACTTC.

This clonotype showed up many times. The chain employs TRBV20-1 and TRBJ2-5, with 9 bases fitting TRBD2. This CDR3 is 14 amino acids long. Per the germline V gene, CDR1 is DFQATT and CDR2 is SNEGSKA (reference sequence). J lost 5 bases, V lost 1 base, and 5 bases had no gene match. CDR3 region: CSARVGGGAETQYF. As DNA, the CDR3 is TGCAGTGCTAGAGTAGGCGGGGGGGCGGAGACCCAGTACTTC.

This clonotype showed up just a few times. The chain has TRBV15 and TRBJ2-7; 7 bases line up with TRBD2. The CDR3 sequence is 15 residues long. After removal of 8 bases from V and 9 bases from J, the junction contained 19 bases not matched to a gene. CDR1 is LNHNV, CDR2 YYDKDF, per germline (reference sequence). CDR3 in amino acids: CATGPSGDPTNGQYF. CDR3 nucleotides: TGTGCCACCGGTCCTAGCGGTGATCCTACGAATGGGCAGTACTTC.

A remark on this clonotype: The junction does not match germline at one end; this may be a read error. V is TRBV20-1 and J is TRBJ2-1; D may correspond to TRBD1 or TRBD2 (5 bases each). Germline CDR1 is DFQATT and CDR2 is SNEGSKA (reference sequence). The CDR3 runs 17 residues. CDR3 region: CCARRSPIRGVHNEQFF. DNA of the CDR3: TGCTGTGCTAGAAGGTCCCCTATTAGAGGGGTCCACAATGAGCAGTTCTTC.

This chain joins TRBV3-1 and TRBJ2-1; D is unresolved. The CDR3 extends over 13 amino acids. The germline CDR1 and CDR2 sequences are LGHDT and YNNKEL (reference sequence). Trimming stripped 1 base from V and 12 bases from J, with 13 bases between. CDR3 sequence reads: CASSQANLPGQFF. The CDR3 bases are TGTGCCAGCAGCCAAGCGAATCTCCCTGGGCAGTTCTTC.

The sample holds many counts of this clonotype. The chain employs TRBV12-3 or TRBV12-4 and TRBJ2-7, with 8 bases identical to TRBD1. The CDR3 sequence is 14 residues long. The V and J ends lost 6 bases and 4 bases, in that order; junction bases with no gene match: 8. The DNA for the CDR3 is TGTGCCAGCAGCGTGGACAGGGTTGGGTACGAGCAGTACTTC. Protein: CASSVDRVGYEQYF.

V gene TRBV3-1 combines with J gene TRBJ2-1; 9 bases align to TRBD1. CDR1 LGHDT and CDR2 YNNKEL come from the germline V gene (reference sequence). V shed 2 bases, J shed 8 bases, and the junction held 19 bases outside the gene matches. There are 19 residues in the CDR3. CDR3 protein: CASSQKGVIRTGVVDEQFF. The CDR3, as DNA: TGTGCCAGCAGCCAAAAGGGGGTTATTCGGACAGGGGTGGTCGATGAGCAGTTCTTC.

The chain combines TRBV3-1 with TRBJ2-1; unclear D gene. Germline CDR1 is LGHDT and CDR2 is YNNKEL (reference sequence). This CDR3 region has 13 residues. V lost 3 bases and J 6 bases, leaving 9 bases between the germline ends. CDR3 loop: CASSHPGLNEQFF. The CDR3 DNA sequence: TGTGCCAGCAGCCACCCGGGCCTCAATGAGCAGTTCTTC.

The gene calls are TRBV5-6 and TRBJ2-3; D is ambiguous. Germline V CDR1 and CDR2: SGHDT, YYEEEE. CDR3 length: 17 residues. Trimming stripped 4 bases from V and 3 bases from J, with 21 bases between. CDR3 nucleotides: TGTGCCAGCAGCACTCTAGTTCGACGGTCGGCGACAGATACGCAGTATTTT. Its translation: CASSTLVRRSATDTQYF.

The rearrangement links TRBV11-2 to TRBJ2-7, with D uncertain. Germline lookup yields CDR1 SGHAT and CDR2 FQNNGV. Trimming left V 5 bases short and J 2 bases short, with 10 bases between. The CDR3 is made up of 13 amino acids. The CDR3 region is CASSPILTYEQYF. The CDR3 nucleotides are TGTGCCAGCAGCCCCATTCTCACCTACGAGCAGTACTTC.

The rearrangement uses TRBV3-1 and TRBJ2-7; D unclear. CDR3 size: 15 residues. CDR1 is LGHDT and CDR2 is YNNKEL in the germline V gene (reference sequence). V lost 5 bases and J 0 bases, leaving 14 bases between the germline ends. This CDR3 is CASSFAWGSSYEQYF. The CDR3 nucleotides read TGTGCCAGCAGCTTTGCGTGGGGAAGCTCCTACGAGCAGTACTTC.

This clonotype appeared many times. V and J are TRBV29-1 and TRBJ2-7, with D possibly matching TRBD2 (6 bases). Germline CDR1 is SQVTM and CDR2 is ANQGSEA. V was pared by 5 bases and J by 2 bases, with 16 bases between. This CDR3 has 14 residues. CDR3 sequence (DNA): TGCAGCGTTTATACCCGGGGGTCCACCTACGAGCAGTACTTC. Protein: CSVYTRGSTYEQYF.

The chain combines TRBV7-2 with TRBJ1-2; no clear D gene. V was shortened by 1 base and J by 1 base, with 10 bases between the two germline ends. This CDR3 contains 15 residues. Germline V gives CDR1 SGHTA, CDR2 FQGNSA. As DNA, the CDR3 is TGTGCCAGCAGCTTAGATGCGGGTCTTAACTATGGCTACACCTTC. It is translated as CASSLDAGLNYGYTF.

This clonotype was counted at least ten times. CDR3: CASSHVAGAGTDTQYF. For the CDR3, the DNA is TGCGCCAGCAGCCATGTAGCGGGAGCGGGCACAGATACGCAGTATTTT. This chain uses TRBV4-1 with TRBJ2-3; 9 bases match TRBD2. CDR1 is MGHRA, CDR2 YSYEKL, per germline. The CDR3 length is 16 residues. With 3 bases clipped from V and 1 base from J, the junction kept 5 bases outside the gene matches.

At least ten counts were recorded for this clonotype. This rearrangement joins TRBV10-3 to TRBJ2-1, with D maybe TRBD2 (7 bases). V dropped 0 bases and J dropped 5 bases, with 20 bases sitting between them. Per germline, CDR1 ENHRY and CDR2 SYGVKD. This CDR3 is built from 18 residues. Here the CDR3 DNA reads TGTGCCATCAGTGAGTCGATGGGAGGGGGTGCCAGAGACAATGAGCAGTTCTTC. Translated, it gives CAISESMGGGARDNEQFF.

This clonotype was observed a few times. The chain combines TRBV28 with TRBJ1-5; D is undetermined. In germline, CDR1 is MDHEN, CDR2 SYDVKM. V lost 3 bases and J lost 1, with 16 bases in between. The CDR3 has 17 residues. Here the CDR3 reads CASSLGIGPMSNQPQHF. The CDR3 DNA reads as TGTGCCAGCAGTTTGGGGATAGGACCGATGAGCAATCAGCCCCAGCATTTT.

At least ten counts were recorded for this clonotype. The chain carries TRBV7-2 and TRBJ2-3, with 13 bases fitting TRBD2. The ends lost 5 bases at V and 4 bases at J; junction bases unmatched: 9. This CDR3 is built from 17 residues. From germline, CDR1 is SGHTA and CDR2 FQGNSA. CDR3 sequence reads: CASSPTGLAGEADTQYF. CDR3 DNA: TGTGCCAGCAGCCCGACCGGACTAGCGGGAGAGGCAGATACGCAGTATTTT.

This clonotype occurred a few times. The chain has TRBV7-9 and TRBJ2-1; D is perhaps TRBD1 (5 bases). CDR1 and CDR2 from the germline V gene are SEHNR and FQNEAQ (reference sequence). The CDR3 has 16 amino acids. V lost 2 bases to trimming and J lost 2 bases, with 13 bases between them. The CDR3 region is CASSLSTGDPYNEQFF. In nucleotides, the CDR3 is TGTGCCAGCAGCTTAAGCACAGGAGATCCCTACAATGAGCAGTTCTTC.

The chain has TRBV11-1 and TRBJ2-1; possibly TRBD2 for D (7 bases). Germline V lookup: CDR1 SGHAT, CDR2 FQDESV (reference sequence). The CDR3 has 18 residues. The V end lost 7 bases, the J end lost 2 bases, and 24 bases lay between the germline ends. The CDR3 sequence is CASIGGPVGRATYNEQFF. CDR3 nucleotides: TGTGCCAGCATAGGGGGTCCTGTGGGGAGGGCCACCTACAATGAGCAGTTCTTC.

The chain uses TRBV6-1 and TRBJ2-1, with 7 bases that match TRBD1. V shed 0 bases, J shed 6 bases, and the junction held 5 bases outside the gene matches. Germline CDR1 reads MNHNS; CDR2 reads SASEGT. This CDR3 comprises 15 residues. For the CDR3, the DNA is TGTGCCAGCAGTGAAGCGGGGTCAGGGGGCAATGAGCAGTTCTTC. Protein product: CASSEAGSGGNEQFF.

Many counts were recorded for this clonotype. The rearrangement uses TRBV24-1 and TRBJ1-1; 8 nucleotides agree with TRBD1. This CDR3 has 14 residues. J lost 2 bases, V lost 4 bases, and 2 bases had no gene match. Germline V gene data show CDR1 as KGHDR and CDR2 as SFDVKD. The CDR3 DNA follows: TGTGCCACCAGTGAAGGACAGGGAAACACTGAAGCTTTCTTT. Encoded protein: CATSEGQGNTEAFF.

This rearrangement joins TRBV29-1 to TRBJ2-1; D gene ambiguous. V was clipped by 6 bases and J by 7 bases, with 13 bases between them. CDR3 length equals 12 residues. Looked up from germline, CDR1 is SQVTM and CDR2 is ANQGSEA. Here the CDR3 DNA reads TGCAGCGTCCCCAGGTCCCCGAATGAGCAGTTCTTC. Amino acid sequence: CSVPRSPNEQFF.

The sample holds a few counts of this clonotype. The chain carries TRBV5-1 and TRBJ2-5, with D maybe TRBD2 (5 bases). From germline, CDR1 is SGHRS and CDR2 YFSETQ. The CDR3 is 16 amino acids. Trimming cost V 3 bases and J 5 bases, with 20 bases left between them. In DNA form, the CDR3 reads TGCGCCAGCAGCTCTAGGGAGCGGTCTCATGGGGAGACCCAGTACTTC. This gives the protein CASSSRERSHGETQYF.

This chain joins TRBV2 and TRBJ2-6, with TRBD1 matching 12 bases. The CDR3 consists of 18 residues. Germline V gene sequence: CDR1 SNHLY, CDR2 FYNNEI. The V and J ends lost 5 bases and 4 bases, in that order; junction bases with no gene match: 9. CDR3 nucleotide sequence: TGTGCCAGCAGTATGCCGGGACAGGGGGCGGGAGGGGCCAACGTCCTGACTTTC. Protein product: CASSMPGQGAGGANVLTF.

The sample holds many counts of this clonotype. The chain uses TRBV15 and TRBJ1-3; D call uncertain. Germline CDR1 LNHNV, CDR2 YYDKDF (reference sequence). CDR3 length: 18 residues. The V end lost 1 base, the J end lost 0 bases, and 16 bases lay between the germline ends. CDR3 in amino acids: CATSRAMGSFYSGNTIYF. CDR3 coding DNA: TGTGCCACCAGCAGAGCAATGGGGAGTTTTTACTCTGGAAACACCATATATTTT. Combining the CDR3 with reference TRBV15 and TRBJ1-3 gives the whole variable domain DAMVIQNPRYQVTQFGKPVTLSCSQTLNHNVMYWYQQKSSQAPKLLFHYYDKDFNNEADTPDNFQSRRPNTSFCFLDIRSPGLGDTAMYLCATSRAMGSFYSGNTIYFGEGSWLTVV.

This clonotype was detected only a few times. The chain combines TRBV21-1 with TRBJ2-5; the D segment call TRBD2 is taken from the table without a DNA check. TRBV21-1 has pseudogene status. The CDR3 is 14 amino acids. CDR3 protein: CASSTRRRVETQYF. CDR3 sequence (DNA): TGTGCCAGCAGCACAAGGCGGCGGGTTGAGACCCAGTACTTC.